The clone carrying this T cell receptor beta chain was recorded at least ten times. Its antigen is not known. This sample was included in a study of CD8 T cells in ankylosing spondylitis. The study, taken as a whole, reports: In synovial fluid and blood from reactive arthritis, some motif variants were previously reported. For ankylosing spondylitis blood, a TCR beta motif of seven to nine highly homologous variants appeared characteristic.

CDR1 and CDR2 from the germline V gene are SGHRS and YFSETQ. The ends lost 1 base at V and 1 base at J; junction bases unmatched: 0. This CDR3 has 15 amino acids. TCRdb fed the 5' RACE reads into MiXCR, producing one record per CDR3 protein. The profile shows 200,000 to 250,000 distinct CDR3 sequences, about 10% of them singletons. Material for sequencing was blood, either unsorted or a sorted T cell fraction (not recorded which). The rearrangement uses TRBV5-1 and TRBJ2-3; TRBD2 matches 10 bases. This receptor was taken from a male donor with ankylosing spondylitis or in good health (not recorded which). The CDR3 DNA reads as TGCGCCAGCAGCTTGACTAGCGGGGGCACAGATACGCAGTATTTT. The encoded protein is CASSLTSGGTDTQYF.